This entry lists 21 T cell receptor beta chains sequenced from one sample in a study of T cells in Graves' hyperthyroidism and ophthalmopathy. RNA transcripts provided the source from which TCR beta CDR3 regions were amplified. The study used the HTBI primer set for a first-round RT-PCR of the TCR CDR3. TCRdb re-called the multiplex PCR reads with MiXCR, one entry per CDR3 protein. The repertoire has more than 500,000 distinct CDR3 sequences, over 45% of them found once; the top ten carry about two fifths. Sequencing was performed on peripheral blood or thyroid tissue (not recorded which). The receptors were sampled from an adult woman with Graves' disease, either hyperthyroidism or ophthalmopathy (not recorded which).

This clonotype was found many times. The chain recombines TRBV2 with TRBJ1-2; D is unresolved. Germline lookup yields CDR1 SNHLY and CDR2 FYNNEI. Trimming removed 2 bases at V and 2 bases at J, with 9 bases between. The CDR3 totals 14 residues. This CDR3 reads CASSESRQNYGYTF. CDR3 coding DNA: TGTGCCAGCAGTGAAAGTCGTCAGAACTATGGCTACACCTTC.

The rearrangement uses TRBV7-3 and TRBJ1-3; TRBD1 matches at 8 bases. The CDR3 is 15 residues long. Germline CDR1 reads SGHTA; CDR2 reads FQGTGA. Trimming removed 5 bases from V and 4 bases from J; junction bases left unmatched: 7. CDR3 region: CASSPDRGGGNTIYF. In nucleotides, the CDR3 is TGTGCCAGCAGCCCTGACAGGGGAGGCGGAAACACCATATATTTT.

Many counts were recorded for this clonotype. The chain is built from TRBV7-3 and TRBJ2-2, with 9 bases identical to TRBD1. This CDR3 contains 17 residues. In germline, CDR1 is SGHTA, CDR2 FQGTGA. V shed 2 bases and J 4 bases; nucleotides not matched to a gene: 8. The CDR3 is CASSLPGTGTGTGELFF. CDR3 bases: TGTGCCAGCAGCTTACCCGGGACAGGGACGGGCACCGGGGAGCTGTTTTTT.

The sample holds many counts of this clonotype. The chain links TRBV7-8 to TRBJ2-7; D is undetermined. V lost 5 bases and J 7 bases, leaving 9 bases between the germline ends. This CDR3 has 11 amino acids. Germline assignment: CDR1 SGHVS and CDR2 FQNEAQ. The CDR3 DNA sequence: TGTGCCAGCAGCCAAGCCCTGGAGCAGTACTTC. Protein: CASSQALEQYF.

The chain uses TRBV7-9 and TRBJ1-6; D is undetermined. The CDR3 is made up of 15 amino acids. Germline V gene data show CDR1 as SEHNR and CDR2 as FQNEAQ (reference sequence). Deletions cut 0 bases from V and 5 bases from J, with 8 bases between. The CDR3 here is CASSLARRNNSPLHF. The CDR3 DNA reads TGTGCCAGCAGCTTAGCGCGTCGGAATAATTCACCCCTCCACTTT.

The chain has TRBV6-1 and TRBJ1-2; D is unclear. Trimming shortened V by 7 bases and J by 4 bases, and 19 bases separated the two germline ends. Germline V CDR1 and CDR2: MNHNS, SASEGT. CDR3 size: 15 residues. The CDR3 here is CASKKPTVVGYGYTF. DNA for the CDR3: TGTGCCAGCAAAAAACCGACGGTGGTAGGCTATGGCTACACCTTC.

This clonotype appeared many times. The chain employs TRBV20-1 and TRBJ2-5, with D uncertain. Germline CDR1 is DFQATT and CDR2 is SNEGSKA (reference sequence). This CDR3 has 15 residues. The V gene lost 5 bases and the J gene lost 5 bases, with 21 bases spanning the gap. CDR3 residues: CSAPLTGSRRETQYF. CDR3 sequence (DNA): TGCAGTGCTCCCCTTACCGGGTCCCGTCGGGAGACCCAGTACTTC.

This chain uses TRBV2 with TRBJ2-4; a possible D gene is TRBD2 (5 bases). The CDR3 spans 13 residues. Germline V gives CDR1 SNHLY, CDR2 FYNNEI. With 1 base removed from V and 9 bases from J, the gap between germline ends came to 10 bases. The CDR3 sequence is CASSEVRGAIQYF. DNA for the CDR3: TGTGCCAGCAGTGAAGTACGGGGAGCCATTCAGTACTTC.

This clonotype showed up many times. At one end, the junction sequence differs from germline, possibly due to a read error. V and J are TRBV7-9 and TRBJ2-7, with D unresolved. The V gene's germline CDR1 is SEHNR and CDR2 FQNEAQ (reference sequence). The CDR3 has 13 amino acids. The CDR3 region has the DNA TGTGCCAGCAGCGTAGCTGCTGGCTACGAGCAGTACTTC. Its translation: CASSVAAGYEQYF.

This clonotype was observed a handful of times. The gene calls are TRBV28 and TRBJ2-5, with 9 bases lining up with TRBD1. CDR3 size: 14 residues. With 6 bases clipped from V and 6 bases from J, the junction kept 8 bases outside the gene matches. Germline CDR1 reads MDHEN; CDR2 reads SYDVKM. DNA of the CDR3: TGTGCCAGCAGATACCGGGACAGGGTAAAGACCCAGTACTTC. Translating gives CASRYRDRVKTQYF. Together with reference TRBV28 and TRBJ2-5, the CDR3 gives the full variable domain: DVKVTQSSRYLVKRTGEKVFLECVQDMDHENMFWYRQDPGLGLRLIYFSYDVKMKEKGDIPEGYSVSREKKERFSLILESASTNQTSMYLCASRYRDRVKTQYFGPGTRLLVL.

The chain is built from TRBV20-1 and TRBJ1-5; 7 positions match TRBD1. J lost 0 bases, V lost 5 bases, and 10 bases had no gene match. Germline V gene sequence: CDR1 DFQATT, CDR2 SNEGSKA (reference sequence). CDR3 length: 16 residues. The CDR3 protein is CSAPRDSQYSNQPQHF. DNA of the CDR3: TGCAGTGCTCCCCGGGACAGCCAATATAGCAATCAGCCCCAGCATTTT.

J is TRBJ2-1 and V is TRBV19; tentative D call: TRBD2 (5 bases). Germline lookup yields CDR1 LNHDA and CDR2 SQIVND (reference sequence). The V and J ends lost 3 bases and 5 bases respectively, with 8 bases between them. This CDR3 spans 13 amino acids. CDR3: CASSIDSDNEQFF. The CDR3 DNA reads TGTGCCAGTAGTATTGATAGCGACAATGAGCAGTTCTTC.

This clonotype has a count of ten or more. The chain carries TRBV5-8 and TRBJ1-5, with unresolved D. This CDR3 has 15 residues. Per germline, CDR1 SGHTS and CDR2 YDEGEE. Trimming removed 2 bases from V and 0 bases from J, with 9 bases in between. Here the CDR3 reads CASSLGLYSNQPQHF. Here the CDR3 DNA reads TGTGCCAGCAGCTTAGGACTGTATAGCAATCAGCCCCAGCATTTT.

This clonotype was observed a handful of times. The chain has TRBV11-2 and TRBJ1-6, with 10 bases identical to TRBD1. The J segment lost 7 bases and the V segment lost 8 bases, leaving 8 bases of the junction unmatched. CDR3 length: 15 amino acids. The germline V gene encodes CDR1 SGHAT and CDR2 FQNNGV. CDR3 sequence: CASSTGGTGNSPLHF. DNA of the CDR3: TGTGCCAGCTCGACAGGGGGCACTGGGAATTCACCCCTCCACTTT.

V is TRBV9 and J is TRBJ2-7, with 8 bases aligning to TRBD1. CDR3 length: 14 amino acids. Germline V CDR1 and CDR2: SGDLS, YYNGEE. The ends lost 3 bases at V and 2 bases at J; junction bases unmatched: 4. CDR3 protein: CASSGTGNTYEQYF. In DNA form, the CDR3 reads TGTGCCAGCAGCGGGACAGGGAATACCTACGAGCAGTACTTC.

There are a few counts of this clonotype. The chain combines TRBV7-9 with TRBJ2-7; 9 bases map to TRBD1. The CDR3 sequence is 14 residues long. V dropped 5 bases and J dropped 1; count of bases not matched to a gene: 3. Germline CDR1 SEHNR, CDR2 FQNEAQ (reference sequence). The CDR3 DNA is TGTGCCAGCAGCCCGGACAGGGGATCCTACGAGCAGTACTTC. Translated: CASSPDRGSYEQYF.

This clonotype came up a few times. V and J are TRBV24-1 and TRBJ2-2; 14 bases align to TRBD2. Trimming cost V 5 bases and J 4 bases; bases outside gene matches: 5. This CDR3 region has 17 residues. In germline, CDR1 is KGHDR, CDR2 SFDVKD. The CDR3 sequence: CATSALGLAGGTGELFF. CDR3 DNA sequence: TGTGCCACCAGTGCCTTAGGACTAGCGGGAGGCACCGGGGAGCTGTTTTTT.

In nucleotides, the CDR3 is TGCGCCAGCAGCCCGGCGAGGAGTAGTAAGGAGACCCAGTACTTC. Its protein is CASSPARSSKETQYF. The J gene is TRBJ2-5, the V gene TRBV5-1; D is undetermined. The CDR3 runs to 15 residues. Per germline, CDR1 SGHRS and CDR2 YFSETQ. V lost 4 bases and J 5 bases, leaving 18 bases between the germline ends.

The CDR3 loop reads CASSGLAGVGTQYF. CDR3 coding DNA: TGTGCCAGCAGTGGACTAGCGGGAGTAGGGACCCAGTACTTC. This chain connects TRBV6-1 to TRBJ2-5; 12 bases map to TRBD2. Germline CDR1 is MNHNS and CDR2 is SASEGT. After removal of 4 bases from V and 7 bases from J, the junction contained 4 bases not matched to a gene. The length of the CDR3 is 14 residues.

V and J are TRBV9 and TRBJ2-2; D is perhaps TRBD2 (6 bases). Germline V gene sequence: CDR1 SGDLS, CDR2 YYNGEE. The CDR3 loop spans 15 amino acids. The V and J ends lost 4 bases and 5 bases respectively, with 15 bases between them. DNA of the CDR3: TGTGCCAGCAGCCTCCGTGGTGGGGGGACCGGGGAGCTGTTTTTT. It encodes CASSLRGGGTGELFF.

The chain is built from TRBV2 and TRBJ2-5; D remains unclear. The CDR3 extends over 14 amino acids. CDR1 is SNHLY and CDR2 is FYNNEI in the germline V gene. With 5 bases removed from V and 2 bases from J, the gap between germline ends came to 12 bases. The CDR3 spells CASSPPRLQETQYF. The CDR3 DNA follows: TGTGCCAGCAGTCCCCCCCGTCTTCAAGAGACCCAGTACTTC.